The 16 T cell receptor beta chains below were found in one sample sequenced in a study of T cell clones after liver transplantation. Sequencing used immunoSEQ multiplex PCR; TCRdb keeps in-frame clones, though not all of them. The data hold 55,000 to 70,000 clones, with approximately 92% observed a single time. Sequenced here: CD4+ T cells from blood, sampled less than 26 months after liver transplant. These receptor sequences come from a human patient who received a liver transplant. Certain T cells may be donor cells from the graft.

The V gene is TRBV19, the J gene TRBJ1-6; TRBD1 matches 8 bases. Germline V lookup: CDR1 LNHDA, CDR2 SQIVND (reference sequence). The V segment lost 5 bases and the J segment 7 bases; nucleotides outside the gene matches: 10. The CDR3 is made up of 16 amino acids. The CDR3 nucleotides are TGTGCCAGTAGTCCGACGGACAGGGAATGGAATTCACCCCTCCACTTT. Translation: CASSPTDREWNSPLHF.

In this sample, this clone turned up once. J is TRBJ2-7 and V is TRBV19; maybe TRBD1 (6 bases). This CDR3 has 14 amino acids. V was cut by 4 bases and J by 0 bases, with 10 bases left in between. CDR1 LNHDA and CDR2 SQIVND come from the germline V gene (reference sequence). The CDR3 loop is CASSKGDISYEQYF. The CDR3 coding sequence is TGTGCCAGTAGTAAGGGGGATATCTCCTACGAGCAGTACTTC.

As regards this clone: Within the sample, other DNA sequences also encode this same CDR3. The rearrangement uses TRBV5-1 and TRBJ2-3; D may be TRBD1 or TRBD2 (5 bases each). V was shortened by 2 bases and J by 2 bases, with 9 bases between the two germline ends. The CDR3 runs 14 residues. Germline V gives CDR1 SGHRS, CDR2 YFSETQ. For the CDR3, the DNA is TGCGCCAGCAGCTTAGGGACCAACACAGATACGCAGTATTTT. It yields the protein CASSLGTNTDTQYF.

V usage is TRBV7-2 and J usage is TRBJ1-1, with TRBD1 matching 7 bases. This CDR3 has 15 amino acids. V shed 4 bases, J shed 3 bases, and the junction held 8 bases outside the gene matches. Germline CDR1 is SGHTA and CDR2 is FQGNSA. The CDR3 DNA reads as TGTGCCAGCAGCTCTGAGGGGGCAGGGGACACTGAAGCTTTCTTT. Protein sequence: CASSSEGAGDTEAFF.

The rearrangement links TRBV6-5 to TRBJ2-3; D is ambiguous. V shed 2 bases and J shed 3 bases, with 9 bases lying between them. The CDR3 consists of 14 residues. The germline V gene has CDR1 MNHEY and CDR2 SVGAGI. The CDR3 nucleotides are TGTGCCAGCAGTTACCAAATAACAACAGATACGCAGTATTTT. Translating gives CASSYQITTDTQYF.

This chain uses TRBV19 with TRBJ2-4; 7 bases align to TRBD2. Germline V CDR1 and CDR2: LNHDA, SQIVND (reference sequence). The CDR3 runs to 15 residues. With 7 bases clipped from V and 3 bases from J, the junction kept 9 bases outside the gene matches. DNA of the CDR3: TGTGCCAGTACTCTTACGGGGGGTATCAAAAACATTCAGTACTTC. This codes for CASTLTGGIKNIQYF.

The chain carries TRBV5-4 and TRBJ2-3; 7 nucleotides align to TRBD1. This CDR3 has 17 amino acids. Germline CDR1 and CDR2: SGHNT and YYREEE (reference sequence). The ends lost 3 bases at V and 1 base at J; junction bases unmatched: 11. The CDR3 sequence: CASSSGTGAGRTDTQYF. DNA of the CDR3: TGTGCCAGCAGCTCGGGAACAGGGGCGGGTCGCACAGATACGCAGTATTTT.

The V call is TRBV10-1, the J call TRBJ2-7, with 12 nucleotides matching TRBD2. The CDR3 contains 16 residues. Germline V gene data show CDR1 as WNHNN and CDR2 as SYGVQD (reference sequence). The junction had 6 bases not matched to a gene; V was cut back by 0 bases and J by 6 bases. This chain's CDR3 is CASSESGLAGISEQYF. CDR3 sequence (DNA): TGCGCCAGCAGTGAGTCTGGACTAGCGGGAATAAGCGAGCAGTACTTC.

This clone was detected only once. The gene calls are TRBV2 and TRBJ1-5, with D uncertain. V dropped 4 bases and J dropped 0 bases, with 13 bases sitting between them. Germline CDR1 is SNHLY and CDR2 is FYNNEI. The CDR3 loop spans 16 amino acids. CDR3: CASSGRLDNSNQPQHF. The CDR3 bases are TGTGCCAGCAGTGGGAGGTTGGATAATAGCAATCAGCCCCAGCATTTT.

The chain recombines TRBV11-1 with TRBJ1-1; 8 nucleotides agree with TRBD1. Germline CDR1 reads SGHAT; CDR2 reads FQDESV (reference sequence). After removal of 3 bases from V and 7 bases from J, the junction contained 1 base not matched to a gene. The CDR3 covers 12 residues. The CDR3 coding sequence is TGTGCCAGCAGCTTTACAGGGGGTGAAGCTTTCTTT. Protein: CASSFTGGEAFF.

The gene calls are TRBV10-3 and TRBJ1-2, with D tentatively TRBD1 (6 bases). V was trimmed by 3 bases and J by 5 bases, leaving 16 bases between them. Germline loops: CDR1 ENHRY, CDR2 SYGVKD. This CDR3 region has 15 residues. In DNA, the CDR3 is TGTGCCATCAGTGATGGGAGCAGGGGATGGTATGGCTACACCTTC. This gives the protein CAISDGSRGWYGYTF.

V is TRBV11-2 and J is TRBJ2-1; no reliable D call. The germline CDR1 and CDR2 sequences are SGHAT and FQNNGV. CDR3 size: 13 residues. Trimming left V 5 bases short and J 5 bases short, with 10 bases between. The CDR3 region has the DNA TGTGCCAGCAGCGCATACGGAAACAATGAGCAGTTCTTC. As protein: CASSAYGNNEQFF.

J is TRBJ1-2 and V is TRBV4-2; no definite D call. Germline loops: CDR1 LGHNA, CDR2 YNFKEQ. V shed 0 bases and J shed 5 bases, with 16 bases lying between them. There are 16 residues in the CDR3. The CDR3 region is CASSQDNGDITYGYTF. DNA of the CDR3: TGTGCCAGCAGCCAAGATAATGGAGACATAACTTATGGCTACACCTTC.

J is TRBJ1-1 and V is TRBV11-1; possible D gene TRBD1, 6 bases. Between the trimmed V and J ends, which lost 5 bases and 1 base, there was a span of 11 bases. In germline, CDR1 is SGHAT, CDR2 FQDESV (reference sequence). The CDR3 is 14 amino acids. The CDR3 nucleotides read TGTGCCAGCAGCCAACAGGGTGGGAACACTGAAGCTTTCTTT. Translation gives CASSQQGGNTEAFF.

The chain is built from TRBV28 and TRBJ2-3; unclear D gene. Germline values: CDR1 MDHEN, CDR2 SYDVKM. The CDR3 spans 13 residues. The V end lost 5 bases, the J end lost 6 bases, and 12 bases lay between the germline ends. CDR3 coding DNA: TGTGCCAGCAGTCCGCCTCTCAGGGATACGCAGTATTTT. Translating gives CASSPPLRDTQYF.

This rearrangement joins TRBV7-2 to TRBJ2-7; 8 bases are a match to TRBD1. The V segment lost 5 bases and the J segment 5 bases; nucleotides outside the gene matches: 8. CDR3 size: 14 residues. CDR1 and CDR2 from the germline V gene are SGHTA and FQGNSA. This CDR3 reads CASSPRTGIDEQYF. CDR3 nucleotide sequence: TGTGCCAGCAGCCCTCGGACAGGGATCGACGAGCAGTACTTC.